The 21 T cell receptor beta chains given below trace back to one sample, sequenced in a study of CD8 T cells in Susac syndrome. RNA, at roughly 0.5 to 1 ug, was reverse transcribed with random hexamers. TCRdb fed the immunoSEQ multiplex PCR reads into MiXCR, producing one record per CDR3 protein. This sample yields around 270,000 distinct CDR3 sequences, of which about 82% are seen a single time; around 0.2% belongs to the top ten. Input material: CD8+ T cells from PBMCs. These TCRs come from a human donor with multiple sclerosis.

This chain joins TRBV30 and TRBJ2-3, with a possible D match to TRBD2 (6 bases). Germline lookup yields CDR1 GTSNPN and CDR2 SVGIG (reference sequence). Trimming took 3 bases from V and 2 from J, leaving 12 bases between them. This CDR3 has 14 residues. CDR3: CAWRLGGFTDTQYF. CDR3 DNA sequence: TGTGCCTGGAGATTGGGGGGATTCACAGATACGCAGTATTTT.

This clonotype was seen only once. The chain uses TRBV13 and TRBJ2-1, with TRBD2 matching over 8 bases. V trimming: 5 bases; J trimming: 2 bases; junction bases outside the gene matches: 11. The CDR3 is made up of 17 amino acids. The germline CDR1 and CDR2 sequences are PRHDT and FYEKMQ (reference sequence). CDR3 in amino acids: CASSLPLVREAYNEQFF. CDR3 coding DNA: TGTGCCAGCAGCCTTCCCCTAGTGCGGGAGGCCTACAATGAGCAGTTCTTC. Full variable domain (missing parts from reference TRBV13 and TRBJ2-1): AAGVIQSPRHLIKEKRETATLKCYPIPRHDTVYWYQQGPGQDPQFLISFYEKMQSDKGSIPDRFSAQQFSDYHSELNMSSLELGDSALYFCASSLPLVREAYNEQFFGPGTRLTVL.

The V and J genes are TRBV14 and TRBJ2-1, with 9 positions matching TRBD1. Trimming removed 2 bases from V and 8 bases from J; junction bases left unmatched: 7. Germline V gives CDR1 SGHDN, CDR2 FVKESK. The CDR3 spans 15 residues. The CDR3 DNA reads TGTGCCAGCAGCCAAAGGACAGGGGATTGGGATGAGCAGTTCTTC. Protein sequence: CASSQRTGDWDEQFF.

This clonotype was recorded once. Written as DNA, the CDR3 is TGTGCCAGCAGCCAAGTGACAGGGGGAGCTTACGAGCAGTACTTC. Residues: CASSQVTGGAYEQYF. The chain joins TRBV14 to TRBJ2-7; 9 bases align to TRBD1. V was clipped by 1 base and J by 4 bases; unmatched bases: 5. The germline CDR1 and CDR2 sequences are SGHDN and FVKESK. CDR3 size: 15 residues.

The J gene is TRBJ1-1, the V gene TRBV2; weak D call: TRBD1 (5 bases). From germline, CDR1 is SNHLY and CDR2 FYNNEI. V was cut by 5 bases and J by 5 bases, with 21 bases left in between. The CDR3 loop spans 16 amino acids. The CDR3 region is CASSSYVQGLGTEAFF. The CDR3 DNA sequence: TGTGCCAGCAGTTCCTACGTGCAGGGTTTAGGAACTGAAGCTTTCTTT.

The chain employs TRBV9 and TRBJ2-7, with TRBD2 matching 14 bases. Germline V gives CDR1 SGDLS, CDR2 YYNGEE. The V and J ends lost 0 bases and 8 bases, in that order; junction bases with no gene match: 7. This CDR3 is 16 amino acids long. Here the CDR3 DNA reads TGTGCCAGCAGCGTAGTCGGGACTAGCGGGAGAGAAAAGCAGTACTTC. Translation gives CASSVVGTSGREKQYF.

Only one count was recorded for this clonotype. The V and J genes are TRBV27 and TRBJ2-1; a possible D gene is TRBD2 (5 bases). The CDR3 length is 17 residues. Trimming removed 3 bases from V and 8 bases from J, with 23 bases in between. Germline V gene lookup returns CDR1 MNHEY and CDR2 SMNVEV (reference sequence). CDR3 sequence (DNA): TGTGCCAGCAGTTTGGCCCCCATTTCGCCGGCCGGGGATGAGCAGTTCTTC. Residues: CASSLAPISPAGDEQFF.

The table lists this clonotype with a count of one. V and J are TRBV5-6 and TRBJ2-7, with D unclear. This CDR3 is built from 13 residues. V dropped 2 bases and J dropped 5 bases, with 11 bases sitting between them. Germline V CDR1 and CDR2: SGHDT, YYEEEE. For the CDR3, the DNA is TGTGCCAGCAGCTTCGGTAGGTCCCACGAGCAGTACTTC. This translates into CASSFGRSHEQYF.

This CDR3 reads CASSPAPAGNEQFF. CDR3 nucleotides: TGTGCCAGTAGTCCTGCGCCGGCGGGCAATGAGCAGTTCTTC. V usage is TRBV19 and J usage is TRBJ2-1; the D gene is possibly TRBD2 (5 bases). This CDR3 has 14 amino acids. The germline V gene has CDR1 LNHDA and CDR2 SQIVND (reference sequence). V was shortened by 5 bases and J by 6 bases, with 14 bases between the two germline ends.

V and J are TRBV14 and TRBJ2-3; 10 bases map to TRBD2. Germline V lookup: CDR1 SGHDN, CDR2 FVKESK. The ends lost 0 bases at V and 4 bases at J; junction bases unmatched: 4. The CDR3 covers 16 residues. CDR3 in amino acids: CASSQDPSGSSDTQYF. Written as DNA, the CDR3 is TGTGCCAGCAGCCAAGATCCTAGCGGGAGTTCAGATACGCAGTATTTT.

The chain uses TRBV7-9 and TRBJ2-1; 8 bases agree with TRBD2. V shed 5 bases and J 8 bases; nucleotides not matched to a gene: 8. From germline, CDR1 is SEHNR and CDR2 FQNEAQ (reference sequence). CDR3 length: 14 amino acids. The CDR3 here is CASSALAVGDEQFF. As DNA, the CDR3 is TGTGCCAGCAGCGCACTAGCGGTGGGTGATGAGCAGTTCTTC.

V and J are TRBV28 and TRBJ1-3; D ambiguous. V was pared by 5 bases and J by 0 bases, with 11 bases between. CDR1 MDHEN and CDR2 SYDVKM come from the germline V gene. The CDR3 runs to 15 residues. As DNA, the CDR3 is TGTGCCAGCAGTGTGGACTTACGCTCTGGAAACACCATATATTTT. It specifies CASSVDLRSGNTIYF.

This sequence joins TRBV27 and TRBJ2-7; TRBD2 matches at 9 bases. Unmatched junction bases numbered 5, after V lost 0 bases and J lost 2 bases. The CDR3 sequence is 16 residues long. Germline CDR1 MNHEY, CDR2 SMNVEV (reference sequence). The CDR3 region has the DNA TGTGCCAGCAGTTTATCGGTTGGCGGGAGGGCCTACGAGCAGTACTTC. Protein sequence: CASSLSVGGRAYEQYF.

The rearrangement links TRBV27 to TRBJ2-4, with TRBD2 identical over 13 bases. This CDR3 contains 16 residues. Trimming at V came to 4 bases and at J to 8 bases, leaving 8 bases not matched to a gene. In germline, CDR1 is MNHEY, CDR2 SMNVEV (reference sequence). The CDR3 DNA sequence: TGTGCCAGCAGTTCGCTAGGGACTAGCGGGACTGACATTCAGTACTTC. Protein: CASSSLGTSGTDIQYF.

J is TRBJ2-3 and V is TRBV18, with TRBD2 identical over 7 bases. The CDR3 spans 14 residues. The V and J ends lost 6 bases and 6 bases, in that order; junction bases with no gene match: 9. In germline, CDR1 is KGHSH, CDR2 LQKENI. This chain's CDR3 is CASSRRLAGDTQYF. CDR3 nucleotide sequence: TGTGCCAGCTCCCGAAGACTAGCAGGCGATACGCAGTATTTT.

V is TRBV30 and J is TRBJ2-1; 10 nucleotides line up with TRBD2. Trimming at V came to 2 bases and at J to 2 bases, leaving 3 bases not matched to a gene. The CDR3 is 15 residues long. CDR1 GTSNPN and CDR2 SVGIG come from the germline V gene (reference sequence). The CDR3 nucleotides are TGTGCCTGGAGTAGGGGACTAGCGACCTACAATGAGCAGTTCTTC. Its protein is CAWSRGLATYNEQFF. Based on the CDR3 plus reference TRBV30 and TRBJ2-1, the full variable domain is SQTIHQWPATLVQPVGSPLSLECTVEGTSNPNLYWYRQAAGRGLQLLFYSVGIGQISSEVPQNLSASRPQDRQFILSSKKLLLSDSGFYLCAWSRGLATYNEQFFGPGTRLTVL.

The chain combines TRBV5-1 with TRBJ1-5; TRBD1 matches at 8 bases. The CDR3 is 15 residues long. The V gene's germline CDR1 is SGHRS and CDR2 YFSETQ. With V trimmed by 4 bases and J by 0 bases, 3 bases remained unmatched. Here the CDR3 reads CASSKGQVSNQPQHF. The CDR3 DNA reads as TGCGCCAGCAGCAAGGGACAGGTTAGCAATCAGCCCCAGCATTTT.

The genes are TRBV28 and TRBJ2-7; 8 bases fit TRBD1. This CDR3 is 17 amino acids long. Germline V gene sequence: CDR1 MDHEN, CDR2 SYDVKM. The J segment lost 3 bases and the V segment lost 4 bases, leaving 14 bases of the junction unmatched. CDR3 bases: TGTGCCAGCAGTTCCCCCGGGACAGGCGGACTGGACTACGAGCAGTACTTC. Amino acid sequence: CASSSPGTGGLDYEQYF.

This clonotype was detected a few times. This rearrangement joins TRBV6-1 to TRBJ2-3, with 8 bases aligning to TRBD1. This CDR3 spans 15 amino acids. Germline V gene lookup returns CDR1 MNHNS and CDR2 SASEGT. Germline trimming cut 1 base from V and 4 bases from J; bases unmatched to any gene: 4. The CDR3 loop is CASSEGAGGADTQYF. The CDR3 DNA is TGTGCCAGCAGTGAAGGGGCAGGGGGCGCAGATACGCAGTATTTT.

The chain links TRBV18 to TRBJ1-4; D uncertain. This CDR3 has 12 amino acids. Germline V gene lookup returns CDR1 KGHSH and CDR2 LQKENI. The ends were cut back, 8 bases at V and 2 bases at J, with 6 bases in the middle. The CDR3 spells CASRGTNEKLFF. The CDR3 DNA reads TGTGCCAGCCGCGGGACTAATGAAAAACTGTTTTTT. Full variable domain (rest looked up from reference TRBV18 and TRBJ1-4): NAGVMQNPRHLVRRRGQEARLRCSPMKGHSHVYWYRQLPEEGLKFMVYLQKENIIDESGMPKERFSAEFPKEGPSILRIQQVVRGDSAAYFCASRGTNEKLFFGSGTQLSVL.

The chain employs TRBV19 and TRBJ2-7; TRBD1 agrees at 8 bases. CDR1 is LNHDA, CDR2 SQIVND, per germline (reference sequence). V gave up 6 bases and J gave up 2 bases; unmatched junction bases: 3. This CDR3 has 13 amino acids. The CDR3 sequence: CASRQGATYEQYF. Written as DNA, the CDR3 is TGTGCCAGTAGGCAGGGGGCAACCTACGAGCAGTACTTC.